This is a list of T cell receptor beta chains from one sample in a study of OX40 agonist ivuxolimab in advanced cancers. This table comes from immunoSEQ multiplex PCR, and its TCRdb copy is limited to in-frame clones, with some not included. The sample has 86,000 or so clones, about 90% seen once. The sample here was CD4+ or CD8+ T cells sorted from blood, taken in a trial of the OX40 agonist ivuxolimab. The origin of the receptors is an adult with an advanced solid tumor such as melanoma, head and neck, liver or kidney cancer. CDR3s leave out the opening cysteine and the closing phenylalanine or tryptophan. The order of the fields is J gene, V gene, CDR3 protein.

>TRBJ2-3|TRBV19
ASSFWTGAAGTDTQY
>TRBJ2-6|TRBV30
AWDRSSGANVLT
>TRBJ2-1|TRBV28
ASTPPLSSGSYEQF
>TRBJ2-1|TRBV30
AWGSKGF
>TRBJ2-6|TRBV5-1
ASSDGTGGPSGANVLT
>TRBJ2-4|TRBV19
ASSPGTSANIQY
>TRBJ1-1|TRBV5-1
ASSAGTGAEAF
>TRBJ2-7|TRBV29-1
SVAPDTYEQY
>TRBJ1-2|TRBV11-2
ASSSRGGEYGYT
>TRBJ2-5|TRBV7-9
ASARQQETQY
>TRBJ1-2|TRBV18
ASSPANGRTNYGYT
>TRBJ1-2|TRBV6-5
ASRRGQSYGYT
>TRBJ2-3|TRBV6-1
ATPSRDGAPDTQY
>TRBJ1-2|TRBV5-6
ASSLEVGYGYT
>TRBJ2-3|TRBV30
AWSVLRGRGTDTQY
>TRBJ1-2|TRBV19
ASSRSRDRGGYT
>TRBJ1-3|TRBV5-1
ASSLDGRHSGNTIY
>TRBJ1-1|TRBV6-5
ASSTARLNTEAF
>TRBJ1-1|TRBV7-9
ASSLAGQGGTEAF
>TRBJ1-6|TRBV30
AWSVPPWGTANSPLH
>TRBJ2-7|TRBV11-2
ASSFGQIPPYEQY
>TRBJ2-2|TRBV2
ASSLMTPGTGELF
>TRBJ1-1|TRBV2
ASSYDTEAF
>TRBJ2-1|TRBV7-7
ASSPGLAAANEQF
>TRBJ1-2|TRBV5-1
ASSLIDTYGYT
>TRBJ2-7|TRBV4-1
ASSQHPGTPTLLRESRYEQY
>TRBJ2-1|TRBV28
ASSAHHNEQF
>TRBJ1-4|TRBV6-6
ASSYGTEKLF
>TRBJ1-5|TRBV7-2
ASSPRTGGLQPQH
>TRBJ2-7|TRBV7-2
ASSSPPAGVGGEQY
>TRBJ2-1|TRBV5-4
ASSLEGAGWNEQF
>TRBJ2-6|TRBV5-4
ASSWGQGRGANVLT
>TRBJ2-5|TRBV7-9
ASSLGSERGTQY
>TRBJ1-5|TRBV6-1
ASSVRVNNQPQH
>TRBJ1-2|TRBV4-1
ASSQWRQGDWGYGYT
>TRBJ2-5|TRBV14
ASSRGGKETQY
>TRBJ2-7|TRBV10-3
AISEGLGGPDEQY
>TRBJ1-1|TRBV7-2
ASSFRAMNTEAF
>TRBJ1-5|TRBV19
ASSIPGGASDQPQH
>TRBJ1-1|TRBV28
ASRAGSMNTEAF
>TRBJ2-3|TRBV5-1
ASSLVGTDTQY
>TRBJ2-7|TRBV20-1
SARQSYEQY
>TRBJ2-1|TRBV5-1
ASSLAGSSYNEQF
>TRBJ1-4|TRBV5-8
ASSFGGGGVDEKLF
>TRBJ1-1|TRBV5-6
ASSLGPLNTEAF
>TRBJ1-6|TRBV7-6
ASGGSGWELNSPLH
>TRBJ1-2|TRBV5-1
ASSLGGNYGYT
>TRBJ1-1|TRBV15
ATSRDRGQLTEAF
>TRBJ1-6|TRBV7-6
ASSLMFRRDRVTHNSPLH
>TRBJ1-3|TRBV20-1
SAIGNTIY
>TRBJ1-5|TRBV30
AWCVWAGGLGGQPQH
>TRBJ1-2|TRBV20-1
SEGQGYGYT